This T cell receptor beta chain was retrieved from a study of human T cells and chemical hapten exposure. Trimming pared 4 bases from V and 0 bases from J, leaving 6 bases between. The CDR3 totals 13 residues. Germline loops: CDR1 LGHDT, CDR2 YNNKEL (reference sequence). Documented time point: pre-sensitization, week 0. Indicated treatment: therapeutic diphenylcyclopropenone sensitization with weekly scalp DPC. TCRdb analysed the RACE reads with MiXCR anew, one entry per CDR3 protein. In the table there are fewer than 200,000 distinct CDR3 sequences, more than 25% of which are singletons. J is TRBJ1-2 and V is TRBV3-1, with a possible D match to TRBD1 (6 bases). The source is a woman aged 25 to 39 with alopecia areata. Some clones in this sample may be carry-over from other donors' samples. Sequences were derived from whole blood, sampled in connection with sensitization to the hapten diphenylcyclopropenone (DPC). The DNA of the CDR3 is TGTGCCAGCAGCCGGACAGCTAACTATGGCTACACCTTC. Its translation: CASSRTANYGYTF.